This TCR beta chain stems from a study of OX40 agonist ivuxolimab in advanced cancers. V was shortened by 1 base and J by 0 bases, with 5 bases between the two germline ends. The CDR3 consists of 14 residues. Germline V gene lookup returns CDR1 LGHNA and CDR2 YNFKEQ. Sequenced by immunoSEQ multiplex PCR; TCRdb stores in-frame clones only, minus some. The sample includes 60,000 or so clones, 90% to 95% of them seen just once. The starting material was CD4+ or CD8+ T cells sorted from blood, obtained in a trial of the OX40 agonist ivuxolimab. This sequence originates from an adult with an advanced solid tumor such as melanoma, head and neck, liver or kidney cancer. V is TRBV4-2 and J is TRBJ2-3, with D perhaps assigned TRBD1 or TRBD2 (5 bases each). CDR3: CASSQGGSTDTQYF. The DNA of the CDR3 is TGTGCCAGCAGCCAAGGGGGGAGCACAGATACGCAGTATTTT.